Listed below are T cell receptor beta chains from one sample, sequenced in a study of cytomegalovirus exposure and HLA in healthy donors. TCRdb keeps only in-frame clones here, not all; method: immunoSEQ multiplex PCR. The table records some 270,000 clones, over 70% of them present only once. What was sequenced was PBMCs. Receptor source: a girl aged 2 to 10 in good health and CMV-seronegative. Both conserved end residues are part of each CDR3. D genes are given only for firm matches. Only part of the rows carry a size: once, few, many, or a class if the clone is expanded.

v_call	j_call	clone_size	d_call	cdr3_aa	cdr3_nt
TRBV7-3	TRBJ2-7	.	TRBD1	CASSLAGTGAYEQYF	TGTGCCAGCAGCTTAGCCGGGACAGGGGCCTACGAGCAGTACTTC
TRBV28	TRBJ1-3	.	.	CASSLLRRSGNTIYF	TGTGCCAGCAGCCTCCTCAGGCGCTCTGGAAACACCATATATTTT
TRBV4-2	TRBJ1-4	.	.	CASSHHYGRSTNEKLFF	TGTGCCAGCAGCCACCACTACGGCCGATCAACTAATGAAAAACTGTTTTTT
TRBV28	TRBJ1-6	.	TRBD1	CASSPSTGGNSPLHF	TGTGCCAGCAGTCCGTCGACAGGGGGAAATTCACCCCTCCACTTT
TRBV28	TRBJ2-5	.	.	CASSLLYQETQYF	TGTGCCAGCAGTCTACTGTACCAAGAGACCCAGTACTTC
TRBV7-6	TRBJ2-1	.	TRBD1	CASSLGGQGGEQFF	TGTGCCAGCAGCCTCGGGGGACAGGGAGGTGAGCAGTTCTTC
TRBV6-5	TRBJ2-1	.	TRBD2	CASRTSGSSYNEQFF	TGTGCCAGCAGGACTAGCGGAAGCTCCTACAATGAGCAGTTCTTC
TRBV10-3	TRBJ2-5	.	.	CATREILEGEETQYF	TGTGCCACCCGGGAGATACTGGAGGGTGAGGAGACCCAGTACTTC
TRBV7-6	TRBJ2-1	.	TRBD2	CASSETSGGYNEQFF	TGTGCCAGCAGCGAAACTAGCGGGGGGTACAATGAGCAGTTCTTC
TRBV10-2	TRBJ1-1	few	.	CASSGGRGGTEAFF	TGCGCCAGCAGTGGCGGACGGGGAGGGACTGAAGCTTTCTTT
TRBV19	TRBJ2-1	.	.	CASRKLDSYNEQFF	TGTGCCAGTAGGAAATTAGACTCCTACAATGAGCAGTTCTTC
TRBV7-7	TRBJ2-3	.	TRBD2	CASSSSGGTDTQYF	TGTGCCAGCAGCTCTAGCGGGGGCACAGATACGCAGTATTTT
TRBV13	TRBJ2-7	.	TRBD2	CASSRGVRLEQYF	TGTGCCAGCAGCCGGGGGGTGCGTTTGGAGCAGTACTTC
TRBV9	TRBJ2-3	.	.	CASSVEGVGDTQYF	TGTGCCAGCAGCGTAGAGGGGGTAGGGGATACGCAGTATTTT
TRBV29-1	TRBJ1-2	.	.	CSVEGPDYGYTF	TGCAGCGTTGAAGGGCCCGACTATGGCTACACCTTC
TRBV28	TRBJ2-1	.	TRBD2	CASSWGGDNEQFF	TGTGCCAGCAGTTGGGGGGGGGACAATGAGCAGTTCTTC
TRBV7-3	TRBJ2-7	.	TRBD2	CASSSSGGAGEQYF	TGTGCCAGCAGCTCGAGCGGGGGGGCTGGCGAGCAGTACTTC
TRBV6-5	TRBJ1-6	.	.	CATSYEGRRGNSPLHF	TGTGCCACCAGTTACGAAGGAAGACGGGGAAATTCACCCCTCCACTTT
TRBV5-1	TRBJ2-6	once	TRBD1	CASSWTGSGANVLTF	TGCGCCAGCAGCTGGACAGGGTCTGGGGCCAACGTCCTGACTTTC
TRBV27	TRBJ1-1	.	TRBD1	CASSSRTGGRTEAFF	TGTGCCAGCAGTTCCCGGACAGGGGGGAGGACTGAAGCTTTCTTT
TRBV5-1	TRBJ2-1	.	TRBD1	CASSKGQTTYNEQFF	TGCGCCAGCAGCAAGGGACAGACCACTTACAATGAGCAGTTCTTC
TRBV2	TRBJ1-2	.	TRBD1	CASREDRDYGYTF	TGTGCCAGCAGAGAGGACAGGGATTATGGCTACACCTTC
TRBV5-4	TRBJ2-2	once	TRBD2	CASSLWTSGRNTGELFF	TGTGCCAGCAGTTTGTGGACTAGCGGGAGAAACACCGGGGAGCTGTTTTTT
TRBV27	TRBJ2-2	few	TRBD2	CASSFLIIGLAGVTGELFF	TGTGCCAGCAGTTTTCTTATTATCGGACTAGCGGGAGTCACCGGGGAGCTGTTTTTT
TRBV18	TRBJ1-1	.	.	CASSPGTGMNTEAFF	TGTGCCAGCTCACCAGGAACAGGGATGAACACTGAAGCTTTCTTT
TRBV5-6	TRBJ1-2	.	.	CASSLKGRVTRDGYGYTF	TGTGCCAGCAGCTTGAAAGGCAGGGTAACCCGAGATGGGTATGGCTACACCTTC
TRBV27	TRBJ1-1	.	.	CASSYSLSMNTEAFF	TGTGCCAGCAGTTACTCGCTTTCCATGAACACTGAAGCTTTCTTT